Below, 5 T cell receptor beta chains from the same sample are listed, as sequenced in a study of blood T cell repertoires in COVID-19. Assay used: immunoSEQ multiplex PCR; TCRdb lists only in-frame clones, some missing. This repertoire shows 90,000 or so clones, 79% found once; its top ten account for about a quarter. Sequenced sample: peripheral blood. Source of these receptors: a human donor in a cohort sampled during active COVID-19.

This clone was detected once. This chain uses TRBV7-9 with TRBJ2-1; 12 bases map to TRBD2. The CDR3 has 19 amino acids. Trimming cost V 5 bases and J 0 bases; bases outside gene matches: 11. Germline CDR1 is SEHNR and CDR2 is FQNEAQ (reference sequence). DNA for the CDR3: TGTGCCAGCAGCCCGTCCGGGACTAGCGGGCTGAGCTCCTACAATGAGCAGTTCTTC. Translation: CASSPSGTSGLSSYNEQFF.

The J gene is TRBJ1-2, the V gene TRBV6-1, with 8 bases lining up with TRBD1. Trimming removed 4 bases from V and 0 bases from J; junction bases left unmatched: 7. The CDR3 runs to 16 residues. Germline values: CDR1 MNHNS, CDR2 SASEGT. DNA of the CDR3: TGTGCCAGCAGTGCGGCCGGGACAGGATCTAACTATGGCTACACCTTC. It codes for CASSAAGTGSNYGYTF.

V is TRBV5-1 and J is TRBJ1-1; a weak D match, TRBD1 (5 bases). Trimming took off 3 bases at V and 3 bases at J, with 18 bases between the two ends. CDR1 and CDR2 (germline): SGHRS, YFSETQ. The CDR3 spans 16 residues. CDR3 sequence reads: CASSSRDGQPDTEAFF. The CDR3 DNA sequence: TGCGCCAGCAGCTCGCGCGACGGACAACCCGACACTGAAGCTTTCTTT.

The rearrangement joins TRBV7-2 to TRBJ2-2, with TRBD2 matching 7 bases. Germline V gives CDR1 SGHTA, CDR2 FQGNSA. The CDR3 extends over 15 amino acids. V shed 5 bases and J 4 bases; nucleotides not matched to a gene: 7. CDR3 protein: CASSLRLASTGELFF. The DNA for the CDR3 is TGTGCCAGCAGCCTAAGACTAGCAAGCACCGGGGAGCTGTTTTTT.

This chain uses TRBV6-5 with TRBJ1-1, with a weak D call TRBD1 (6 bases). The V end was cut by 8 bases, the J end by 1 base, with 8 bases between. From germline, CDR1 is MNHEY and CDR2 SVGAGI. The length of the CDR3 is 12 residues. For the CDR3, the DNA is TGTGCCAGCGACAGGCCGAACACTGAAGCTTTCTTT. Protein: CASDRPNTEAFF.